The rows below give T cell receptor beta chains drawn from one sample of a study of STAT5B mutations in CD4+ large granular lymphocyte leukemia. Sequencing used immunoSEQ multiplex PCR; TCRdb keeps in-frame clones, though not all of them. The table lists approximately 40,000 clones, 80% to 90% of them singletons. Specimen: CD4+ T cells from blood buffy coats. The receptors here all came from a human donor in good health. CDR3s include the opening cysteine and the closing phenylalanine or tryptophan. The D gene is left open where the match is weak. Size tells how often a clone was seen (once, few, many) or the class of an expanded clone, and some rows leave it out.

d_gene	abundance	j_gene	v_gene	CDR3nt	CDR3aa
TRBD2	-	TRBJ2-3	TRBV19	TGTGCCAGTAGCGGGGGGGAAACAGATACGCAGTATTTT	CASSGGETDTQYF
TRBD2	-	TRBJ2-7	TRBV14	TGTGCCAGCAGCCAAGAGGAGGCTAGCGGGAGGACTGAATCCTACGAGCAGTACTTC	CASSQEEASGRTESYEQYF
-	-	TRBJ2-1	TRBV7-9	TGTGCCAGCAGCTTTCCCGGGACTTACAATGAGCAGTTCTTC	CASSFPGTYNEQFF
TRBD1	-	TRBJ2-7	TRBV5-6	TGTGCCAGCAGCCGCCTAGACAGGGCCCTATCCTACGAGCAGTACTTC	CASSRLDRALSYEQYF
-	-	TRBJ1-2	TRBV5-1	TGCGCCAGCAGCTTGGAAAGTGGTGGCTACACCTTC	CASSLESGGYTF
TRBD1	-	TRBJ2-2	TRBV9	TGTGCCAGCAGCGTCCTGGGACAGACGAACACCGGGGAGCTGTTTTTT	CASSVLGQTNTGELFF
TRBD1	few	TRBJ1-2	TRBV27	TGTGCCAGCAGTTTATCCCCAGACAGGGGGGGTGGCTACACCTTC	CASSLSPDRGGGYTF
TRBD1	-	TRBJ1-1	TRBV19	TGTGCCAGTAGTATAGCCAGGGGGGAAGCTTTCTTT	CASSIARGEAFF
-	-	TRBJ2-5	TRBV5-1	TGCGCCAGCAGTCAGGGGGCTAGCGGGAAATGGGAGACCCAGTACTTC	CASSQGASGKWETQYF
-	-	TRBJ1-4	TRBV6-5	TGTGCCAGCAGCGCGGACAGACGTAATGAAAAACTGTTTTTT	CASSADRRNEKLFF
TRBD1	-	TRBJ2-7	TRBV30	TGTGCCTGGAGTGGGGGAAGGACAGGAGCCTACGAGCAGTACTTC	CAWSGGRTGAYEQYF
-	-	TRBJ1-2	TRBV7-2	TGTGCCAGCAGCGCTCGGACAGCTTGGCGGGGAGGCTACACCTTC	CASSARTAWRGGYTF
TRBD2	-	TRBJ2-1	TRBV25-1	TGTGCCAGCAGTGAATCCCCGGGGGGGCGTAATGAGCAGTTCTTC	CASSESPGGRNEQFF
TRBD1	-	TRBJ2-7	TRBV5-6	TGTGCCAGCAGCTTGGGGACAGGGTTGTACGAGCAGTACTTC	CASSLGTGLYEQYF
TRBD2	few	TRBJ2-7	TRBV4-2	TGTGCCAGCAGCCAAGAGTCGCGCGGGAGGTCTGTAAACGAGCAGTACTTC	CASSQESRGRSVNEQYF
TRBD2	-	TRBJ2-1	TRBV9	TGTGCCAGCACGCCACTCGGGACTAGCGGAAACAATGAGCAGTTCTTC	CASTPLGTSGNNEQFF
TRBD1	-	TRBJ1-6	TRBV5-1	TGCGCCAGCAGCTTCGGAGGGGGCAATAAACCCCTCCACTTT	CASSFGGGNKPLHF
-	-	TRBJ2-3	TRBV2	TGTGCCAGCGGAGCTCGAGGGGGTACGCAGTATTTT	CASGARGGTQYF
-	-	TRBJ2-5	TRBV7-9	TGTGCCAGCAGGAATGAGGGTAATCAGAAGACCCAGTACTTC	CASRNEGNQKTQYF
TRBD1	-	TRBJ1-2	TRBV2	TGTGCCAGCAGGGGACAGGGAAGCGGTGGCTACACCTTC	CASRGQGSGGYTF
-	-	TRBJ1-2	TRBV29-1	TGCAGCGTGAGAAGGGAGGGAGGCCCTAGCGGCTACACCTTC	CSVRREGGPSGYTF
TRBD1	-	TRBJ1-6	TRBV19	TGTGCCAGCAGACCCGGGACAGATAATTCACCCCTCCACTTT	CASRPGTDNSPLHF
-	-	TRBJ1-4	TRBV7-2	TGTGCCAGCAGCCGCGTCGGGGGAGTTGAAAAACTGTTTTTT	CASSRVGGVEKLFF
TRBD1	-	TRBJ1-1	TRBV11-2	TGTGCCAGCAGCTTAGCCTCAGGGACAGGGGCCCTGAACACTGAAGCTTTCTTT	CASSLASGTGALNTEAFF
-	-	TRBJ2-2	TRBV5-1	TGCGCCAGCAGCTTGGGCTTTGGCACCGGGGAGCTGTTTTTT	CASSLGFGTGELFF
-	-	TRBJ1-6	TRBV12-5	TGTGCTAGTGGTTTGGTACCGACGATCTGGAATTCACCCCTCCACTTT	CASGLVPTIWNSPLHF
TRBD2	-	TRBJ2-1	TRBV19	TGTGCCAGTAGTAAGTTTAGGAGCGGGGGATCCTACAATGAGCAGTTCTTC	CASSKFRSGGSYNEQFF
-	-	TRBJ1-3	TRBV19	TGTGCCAGTAGGGAGACAGGACTTGGAAACACCATATATTTT	CASRETGLGNTIYF
-	-	TRBJ1-4	TRBV25-1	TGTGCCAGCAGTGAATCCACCGGGACGTCTAATGAAAAACTGTTTTTT	CASSESTGTSNEKLFF
-	-	TRBJ1-4	TRBV6-5	TGTGCCGTATCGGATGGACAAAAACTGTTTTTT	CAVSDGQKLFF
-	-	TRBJ2-6	TRBV7-2	TGTGCCAGCAGCCTCCAGTCCTCTGGGGCCAACGTCCTGACTTTC	CASSLQSSGANVLTF
-	-	TRBJ2-2	TRBV14	TGTGCCAGCAGTGCCGGGACTTTGAACACCGGGGAGCTGTTTTTT	CASSAGTLNTGELFF
-	-	TRBJ2-2	TRBV29-1	TGCAGCGCGTCCCCAGGGGGGACCGGGGAGCTGTTTTTT	CSASPGGTGELFF
TRBD2	-	TRBJ2-6	TRBV7-8	TGTGCCAGCAGCTTGGGGGGGGGCGTCCTGACTTTC	CASSLGGGVLTF
TRBD2	-	TRBJ2-7	TRBV27	TGTGCCAGCACCCCTTGGGGGGGAACCTACGAGCAGTACTTC	CASTPWGGTYEQYF
-	-	TRBJ1-5	TRBV2	TGTGCCAGCAGTGGACCTACAATGGGCAATCAGCCCCAGCATTTT	CASSGPTMGNQPQHF
-	-	TRBJ2-3	TRBV7-9	TGTGCCAGCAGCCCCTCCGGGACCACAGATACGCAGTATTTT	CASSPSGTTDTQYF
-	-	TRBJ2-1	TRBV2	TGTGCCAGCAGTGTCAGCAATGAGCAGTTCTTC	CASSVSNEQFF
-	-	TRBJ2-7	TRBV30	TGTGCCTGGAGTGATGACAATTCCGAGCAGTACTTC	CAWSDDNSEQYF
-	-	TRBJ2-3	TRBV28	TGTGCCAGCAGTTCCCCTAGCGCCCACACAGATACGCAGTATTTT	CASSSPSAHTDTQYF
-	few	TRBJ1-2	TRBV10-3	TGTGCCATCAGTGAGGGACGACTCTATGGCTACACCTTC	CAISEGRLYGYTF
TRBD1	few	TRBJ2-7	TRBV7-2	TGTGCCAGCATCGGACAGGGGGGTCGATCCTACGAGCAGTACTTC	CASIGQGGRSYEQYF
TRBD2	-	TRBJ2-1	TRBV5-3	TGTGCCAGAAGCTCTGGGCGGGGGTGCAATGAGCAGTTCTTC	CARSSGRGCNEQFF
TRBD2	-	TRBJ2-3	TRBV30	TGTGCCTGGAGTGTACTTAGCGGGGGGGCCACAGATACGCAGTATTTT	CAWSVLSGGATDTQYF
TRBD1	-	TRBJ2-2	TRBV9	TGTGCCAGCAGCCCGGGGCAGGGGGCTTTGAGCACCGGGGAGCTGTTTTTT	CASSPGQGALSTGELFF
-	-	TRBJ2-1	TRBV10-3	TGTGCCATCAGTAGATACGCGGACAATGAGCAGTTCTTC	CAISRYADNEQFF
-	-	TRBJ2-2	TRBV6-6	TGTGCCAGCAGTTACGGGAGGCTCGGGAACACCGGGGAGCTGTTTTTT	CASSYGRLGNTGELFF
-	-	TRBJ2-5	TRBV7-3	TGTGCCAGCAGCTTAGGGATAAGGGGGGAGACCCAGTACTTC	CASSLGIRGETQYF
TRBD1	-	TRBJ1-1	TRBV28	TGTGCCAGCAGTTTATACGGACAGGGACGGAGGAACACTGAAGCTTTCTTT	CASSLYGQGRRNTEAFF
-	-	TRBJ2-3	TRBV2	TGTGCCAGTAGTATCCAAGGAGCAGCCATCAGCACAGATACGCAGTATTTT	CASSIQGAAISTDTQYF
TRBD1	-	TRBJ2-7	TRBV18	TGTGCCAGCTCACCAAGCACAGGGGCTAAAGAGCAGTACTTC	CASSPSTGAKEQYF
TRBD1	-	TRBJ2-7	TRBV15	TGTGCCACCAGCGAGAAACGTATGGGACAGGGCGGCGAGCAGTACTTC	CATSEKRMGQGGEQYF
-	-	TRBJ2-1	TRBV5-5	TGTGCCAGCAGCTTGTTTCTTTCGGGCGGAAAAATTAACAATGAGCAGTTCTTC	CASSLFLSGGKINNEQFF
-	-	TRBJ1-5	TRBV28	TGTGCCAGCAGACCCGCGGGGAATAGCAATCAGCCCCAGCATTTT	CASRPAGNSNQPQHF
-	-	TRBJ1-5	TRBV23-1	TGCGCCAGCAGTCACTCCTCCGGACGACATAGCAATCAGCCCCAGCATTTT	CASSHSSGRHSNQPQHF
TRBD1	-	TRBJ1-1	TRBV27	TGTGCGGCAAAGGGGGAGACAGGGAGCACTGAAGCTTTCTTT	CAAKGETGSTEAFF
-	once	TRBJ2-1	TRBV5-4	TGTGCCAGCAGCCCCCCAGGGGGGCGGAATGAGCAGTTCTTC	CASSPPGGRNEQFF
-	few	TRBJ1-5	TRBV9	TGTGCCAGCAGCGTATCGGGACAAGGCCCCAATCAGCCCCAGCATTTT	CASSVSGQGPNQPQHF